Listed below are T cell receptor beta chains from one sample, sequenced in a study of Graves' ophthalmopathy and Graves' hyperthyroidism. TCRdb analysed the multiplex PCR reads with MiXCR anew, one entry per CDR3 protein. The profile shows 1 million to 1.3 million distinct CDR3 sequences, about 36% of them singletons. The specimen sequenced was peripheral blood or thyroid tissue (not recorded which). These TCRs come from an adult man with Graves' hyperthyroidism. The conserved cysteine and the conserved F or W are not part of the CDR3 here.

V gene: TRBV5-1; J gene: TRBJ2-5; CDR3 protein: ASSLYGGPKETQY
V gene: TRBV6-1; J gene: TRBJ1-2; CDR3 protein: ASSENLLSYGYT
V gene: TRBV10-2; J gene: TRBJ1-2; CDR3 protein: ASSAGLAGASWGYT
V gene: TRBV19; J gene: TRBJ1-5; CDR3 protein: ASSQGHGISNQPQH
V gene: TRBV12-3/TRBV12-4; J gene: TRBJ1-6; CDR3 protein: ASSLGGQNSPLH
V gene: TRBV5-1; J gene: TRBJ2-7; CDR3 protein: ASSKDSEQY
V gene: TRBV20-1; J gene: TRBJ1-2; CDR3 protein: SKTESLRGYT
V gene: TRBV12-3/TRBV12-4; J gene: TRBJ1-5; CDR3 protein: ASSALTGNQPQH
V gene: TRBV14; J gene: TRBJ2-7; CDR3 protein: ASSQGRRATYEQH
V gene: TRBV12-3/TRBV12-4; J gene: TRBJ1-2; CDR3 protein: ASSANFRDRGRGYT
V gene: TRBV2; J gene: TRBJ2-5; CDR3 protein: ASANGNRGIETQY
V gene: TRBV6-6; J gene: TRBJ2-5; CDR3 protein: ASSRDRSQETQY
V gene: TRBV12-3/TRBV12-4; J gene: TRBJ1-4; CDR3 protein: ASSPQQGPEKLF
V gene: TRBV10-3; J gene: TRBJ2-7; CDR3 protein: ATGDGEQY
V gene: TRBV7-9; J gene: TRBJ2-3; CDR3 protein: ASSLSFSTDTQY
V gene: TRBV6-5; J gene: TRBJ2-7; CDR3 protein: ASTLTGRPYEQY
V gene: TRBV10-3; J gene: TRBJ2-7; CDR3 protein: AISETQGWDSEQY
V gene: TRBV7-8; J gene: TRBJ1-5; CDR3 protein: ASSLTLGAWQPQH
V gene: TRBV20-1; J gene: TRBJ2-5; CDR3 protein: SASFRWQETQY
V gene: TRBV10-3; J gene: TRBJ1-6; CDR3 protein: AISRTGKDSPLH
V gene: TRBV5-1; J gene: TRBJ2-7; CDR3 protein: ASSTDGYEQY
V gene: TRBV29-1; J gene: TRBJ1-1; CDR3 protein: SVDQGHINTEAF
V gene: TRBV7-8; J gene: TRBJ2-2; CDR3 protein: ASRTWGQGNTGELF
V gene: TRBV4-3; J gene: TRBJ1-2; CDR3 protein: ASSQGEGSYGYT
V gene: TRBV6-5; J gene: TRBJ2-2; CDR3 protein: ASSYSGTGYTGELF
V gene: TRBV15; J gene: TRBJ1-6; CDR3 protein: ATSRYPRGDRVGSPLH
V gene: TRBV29-1; J gene: TRBJ2-7; CDR3 protein: SGMGSYEQY
V gene: TRBV29-1; J gene: TRBJ1-2; CDR3 protein: SVAGTGFGYT
V gene: TRBV2; J gene: TRBJ1-5; CDR3 protein: ATTGTHNQPQH
V gene: TRBV12-3/TRBV12-4; J gene: TRBJ1-4; CDR3 protein: ASSYFNEKLF
V gene: TRBV6-5; J gene: TRBJ2-5; CDR3 protein: ASSYSGGTKTQY